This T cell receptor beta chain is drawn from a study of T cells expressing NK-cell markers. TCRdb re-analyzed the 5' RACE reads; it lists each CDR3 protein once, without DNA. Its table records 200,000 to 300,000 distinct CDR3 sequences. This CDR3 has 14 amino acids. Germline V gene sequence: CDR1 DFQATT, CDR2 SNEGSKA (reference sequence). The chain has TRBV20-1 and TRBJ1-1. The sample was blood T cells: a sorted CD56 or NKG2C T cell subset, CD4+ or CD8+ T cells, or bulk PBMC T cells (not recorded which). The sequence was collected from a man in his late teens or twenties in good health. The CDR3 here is CSARLGAQNTEAFF.